Sequencing of this T cell receptor (beta chain) was carried out in a study of cytomegalovirus exposure and HLA in healthy donors. As for the study in general: A prior analysis found fewer than 120 million unique TCR beta sequences from 150 million to 200 million T cells. Of several hundred genotyped donors, around 76% clustered with self-reported Caucasian donors.

Study outcomes and limitations: A later analysis linked a missense variant in DCLRE1C to the trimming of TCR beta V and J genes.

The CDR3 contains 16 residues. J gave up 0 bases and V 3 bases, and 1 base lay outside the gene matches. Germline assignment: CDR1 MDHEN and CDR2 SYDVKM. A note on this clone: Its antigen is still unknown. The sample carries other DNA sequences with the same CDR3.

Primers: 60 Vbeta forward and 13 Jbeta reverse. The protocol was immunoSEQ multiplex PCR, while the TCRdb copy is restricted to in-frame clones and leaves out a portion. Counted here are 150,000 to 200,000 clones, roughly 80% occurring once; the ten biggest clones make up around 8.3%. The genes are TRBV28 and TRBJ2-1; 11 bases are a match to TRBD2. This receptor was taken from a woman in her thirties or forties in good health and CMV-seropositive. Material: PBMCs. The CDR3 loop reads CASSLGLAVSYNEQFF. In nucleotides, the CDR3 is TGTGCCAGCAGTTTGGGACTAGCGGTCTCCTACAATGAGCAGTTCTTC. The variable domain in full, with the rest retrieved from reference TRBV28 and TRBJ2-1, is DVKVTQSSRYLVKRTGEKVFLECVQDMDHENMFWYRQDPGLGLRLIYFSYDVKMKEKGDIPEGYSVSREKKERFSLILESASTNQTSMYLCASSLGLAVSYNEQFFGPGTRLTVL.